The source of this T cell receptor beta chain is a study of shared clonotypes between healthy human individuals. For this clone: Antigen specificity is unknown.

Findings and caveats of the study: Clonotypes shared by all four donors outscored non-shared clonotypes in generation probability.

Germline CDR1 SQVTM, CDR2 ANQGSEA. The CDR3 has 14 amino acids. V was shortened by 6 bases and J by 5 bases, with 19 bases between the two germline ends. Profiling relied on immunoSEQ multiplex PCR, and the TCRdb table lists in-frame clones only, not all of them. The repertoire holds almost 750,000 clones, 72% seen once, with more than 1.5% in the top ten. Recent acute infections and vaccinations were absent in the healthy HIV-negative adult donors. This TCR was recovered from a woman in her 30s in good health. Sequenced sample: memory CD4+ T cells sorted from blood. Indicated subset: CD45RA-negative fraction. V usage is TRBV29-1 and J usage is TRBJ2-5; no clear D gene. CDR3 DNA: TGCAGCGTCGGACGGGCCCCCAATTCGGAGACCCAGTACTTC. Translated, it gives CSVGRAPNSETQYF.